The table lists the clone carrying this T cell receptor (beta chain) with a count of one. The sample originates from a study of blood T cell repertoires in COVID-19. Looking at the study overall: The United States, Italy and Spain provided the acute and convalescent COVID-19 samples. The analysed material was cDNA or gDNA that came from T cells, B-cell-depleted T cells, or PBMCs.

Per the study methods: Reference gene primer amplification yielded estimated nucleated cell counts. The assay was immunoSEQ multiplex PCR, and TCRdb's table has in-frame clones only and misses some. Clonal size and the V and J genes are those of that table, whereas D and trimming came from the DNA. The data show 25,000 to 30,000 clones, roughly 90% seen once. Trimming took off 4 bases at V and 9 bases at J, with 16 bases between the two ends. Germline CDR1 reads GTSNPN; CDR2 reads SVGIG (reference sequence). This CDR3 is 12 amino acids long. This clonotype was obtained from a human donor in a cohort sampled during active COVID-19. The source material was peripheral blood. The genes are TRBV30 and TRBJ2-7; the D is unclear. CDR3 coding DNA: TGTGCCTGGACCTCCTATCCTACGGGGCAGTACTTC. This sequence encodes CAWTSYPTGQYF.